A single sample is the source of the 5 T cell receptor beta chains below, sequenced in a study of shared clonotypes between healthy human individuals (dated by TCRdb to the early 2020s). CD8 naive samples were CD45RO-negative cells positively selected for CCR7, giving a CD45RA+CCR7+ population that excluded TemRA cells. Library method: the immunoSEQ multiplex PCR assay. TCRdb stores this immuneACCESS table with in-frame sequences only. Part of the clones is absent; in the studies checked, under half of the shortfall reflects unresolved V genes, and no reason is known for the rest. The sample records about 2 million clones, 85% to 95% of which are singletons. Around 1.1% of the sample comes from the top ten. Source material: naive CD8+ T cells sorted from blood. The intended sense of this specimen's cell subset or site label: CD45RA+CCR7+. These receptors all come from a man aged 18 to 30 in good health.

The chain has TRBV28 and TRBJ1-2; D is possibly TRBD1 (6 bases). This CDR3 is built from 13 residues. Germline CDR1 is MDHEN and CDR2 is SYDVKM. Trimming removed 8 bases at V and 7 bases at J, with 17 bases between. In DNA, the CDR3 is TGTGCCAGCGCTGGCGGGGGCGCCGGTGGCTACACCTTC. Residues: CASAGGGAGGYTF.

The gene calls are TRBV19 and TRBJ1-1; 7 bases line up with TRBD1. This CDR3 contains 16 residues. Trimming took 6 bases from V and 0 from J; bases not matched to a gene: 10. Looked up from germline, CDR1 is LNHDA and CDR2 is SQIVND (reference sequence). CDR3 sequence (DNA): TGTGCCAGTAGCGACGGGACAGCGATTATGAACACTGAAGCTTTCTTT. Residues: CASSDGTAIMNTEAFF.

V and J are TRBV4-1 and TRBJ2-7, with no clear D. This CDR3 comprises 15 residues. Trimming removed 0 bases from V and 3 bases from J, with 12 bases in between. Germline loops: CDR1 MGHRA, CDR2 YSYEKL. The CDR3: CASSQDQSSYYEQYF. The CDR3 nucleotides are TGCGCCAGCAGCCAAGATCAGAGTTCTTACTACGAGCAGTACTTC.

Notes on this clone: Additional DNA sequences in this sample encode the identical CDR3. The chain is built from TRBV27 and TRBJ2-7; D gene ambiguous. Trimming left V 2 bases short and J 3 bases short, with 11 bases between. CDR3 length: 14 amino acids. Germline V gives CDR1 MNHEY, CDR2 SMNVEV (reference sequence). CDR3 DNA: TGTGCCAGCAGTTTAAACCCCCAGGTCTACGAGCAGTACTTC. Its protein product is CASSLNPQVYEQYF.

This chain links TRBV29-1 with TRBJ2-7; D unresolved. The germline CDR1 and CDR2 sequences are SQVTM and ANQGSEA. V lost 7 bases and J 0 bases, leaving 13 bases between the germline ends. This CDR3 region has 13 residues. CDR3 protein: CSAFVGSSYEQYF. Here the CDR3 DNA reads TGCAGCGCCTTTGTTGGCAGCTCCTACGAGCAGTACTTC.